The 22 T cell receptor beta chains reported below all come from one sample, sequenced in a study of cytomegalovirus exposure and HLA in healthy donors. With 60 Vbeta and 13 Jbeta primers, the PCR was carried out. Assay: immunoSEQ multiplex PCR; the TCRdb copy retains only in-frame clones and omits some. The sample consists of about 120,000 clones, 77% of them appearing once. The sequenced material came from PBMCs. The source is a man in his late teens or twenties in good health and CMV-seropositive.

This chain uses TRBV5-6 with TRBJ2-7, with D perhaps TRBD1 (6 bases). Germline V CDR1 and CDR2: SGHDT, YYEEEE. The CDR3 is 13 amino acids. V lost 4 bases and J lost 5, with 13 bases in between. CDR3 nucleotide sequence: TGTGCCAGCAGCAGGGACACCATGGACGAGCAGTACTTC. Protein sequence: CASSRDTMDEQYF.

Details on this clone: Other nucleotide sequences from this sample produce the same CDR3. The chain has TRBV18 and TRBJ1-1; TRBD1 matches 11 bases. The CDR3 consists of 14 residues. With 4 bases clipped from V and 4 bases from J, the junction kept 2 bases outside the gene matches. From germline, CDR1 is KGHSH and CDR2 LQKENI. The CDR3 spells CASSLGTGGTEAFF. CDR3 nucleotide sequence: TGTGCCAGCTCACTAGGGACAGGGGGCACTGAAGCTTTCTTT.

This clone was seen once. The chain uses TRBV4-2 and TRBJ2-2; TRBD2 aligns across 14 bases. Germline assignment: CDR1 LGHNA and CDR2 YNFKEQ. The CDR3 loop spans 16 amino acids. Trimming at V came to 4 bases and at J to 7 bases, leaving 5 bases not matched to a gene. CDR3 sequence reads: CASSLGLAGVDGELFF. CDR3 sequence (DNA): TGTGCCAGCAGCCTGGGACTAGCGGGAGTTGACGGGGAGCTGTTTTTT.

The gene calls are TRBV30 and TRBJ1-2; 7 bases are shared with TRBD1. Germline loops: CDR1 GTSNPN, CDR2 SVGIG (reference sequence). The CDR3 sequence is 11 residues long. Germline trimming cut 5 bases from V and 8 bases from J; bases unmatched to any gene: 5. The CDR3 coding sequence is TGTGCCTGGGCGTCACAGGGGGGCTACACCTTC. Protein sequence: CAWASQGGYTF.

V usage is TRBV4-1 and J usage is TRBJ2-1; D is possibly TRBD2 (6 bases). CDR3 length: 15 residues. V lost 2 bases and J lost 4, with 12 bases in between. In germline, CDR1 is MGHRA, CDR2 YSYEKL. The CDR3 DNA reads TGCGCCAGCAGCCAATCCCCGGGACTTTACAATGAGCAGTTCTTC. This translates into CASSQSPGLYNEQFF.

CDR3 loop: CASSLNGGAYEQYF. DNA for the CDR3: TGTGCCAGCAGCCTCAATGGCGGGGCCTACGAGCAGTACTTC. This chain uses TRBV14 with TRBJ2-7; perhaps TRBD2 as D (6 bases). Germline V gene lookup returns CDR1 SGHDN and CDR2 FVKESK. CDR3 size: 14 residues. Trimming cost V 4 bases and J 2 bases, with 12 bases left between them.

The CDR3 nucleotides are TGTGCCAGCAGACCCTGGGAGGAGACTGAAGCTTTCTTT. Its translation: CASRPWEETEAFF. This rearrangement joins TRBV6-5 to TRBJ1-1; D ambiguous. V was cut by 6 bases and J by 5 bases, with 13 bases left in between. The germline V gene has CDR1 MNHEY and CDR2 SVGAGI. The CDR3 is made up of 13 amino acids.

The chain combines TRBV7-9 with TRBJ1-3; no clear D gene. V shed 1 base and J shed 0 bases, with 10 bases lying between them. Germline CDR1 is SEHNR and CDR2 is FQNEAQ (reference sequence). This CDR3 contains 16 residues. CDR3: CASSLVRSSSGNTIYF. CDR3 DNA: TGTGCCAGCAGCTTAGTTCGGTCGTCCTCTGGAAACACCATATATTTT.

This clone came up once. J is TRBJ2-3 and V is TRBV5-1, with 7 bases aligning to TRBD1. The CDR3 contains 12 residues. V gave up 6 bases and J gave up 6 bases; unmatched junction bases: 4. Germline-derived CDR1 and CDR2 are SGHRS and YFSETQ. Written as DNA, the CDR3 is TGCGCCAGCAAAGAGGGGGCTGATACGCAGTATTTT. It translates to CASKEGADTQYF.

This clone has just a few counts. V gene TRBV2 combines with J gene TRBJ2-2; 7 nucleotides match TRBD1. Per the germline V gene, CDR1 is SNHLY and CDR2 is FYNNEI. This CDR3 has 17 amino acids. V trimming: 10 bases; J trimming: 0 bases; junction bases outside the gene matches: 14. CDR3 in DNA: TGTGCCAACTCGGGTACAGGGGTCAACACGAACACCGGGGAGCTGTTTTTT. This gives the protein CANSGTGVNTNTGELFF.

This clone appeared once. The V and J genes are TRBV5-6 and TRBJ1-2, with TRBD1 identical over 7 bases. The V segment lost 0 bases and the J segment 5 bases; nucleotides outside the gene matches: 4. Germline-derived CDR1 and CDR2 are SGHDT and YYEEEE. This CDR3 region has 14 residues. CDR3 coding DNA: TGTGCCAGCAGCTTGGGCAGGGGGATTTATGGCTACACCTTC. Translating gives CASSLGRGIYGYTF. The variable domain in full, completed from reference TRBV5-6 and TRBJ1-2, reads DAGVTQSPTHLIKTRGQQVTLRCSPKSGHDTVSWYQQALGQGPQFIFQYYEEEERQRGNFPDRFSGHQFPNYSSELNVNALLLGDSALYLCASSLGRGIYGYTFGSGTRLTVV.

Remarks on this clone: A read error may account for a junction end that differs from germline. Within the sample, other DNA sequences also encode this same CDR3. The gene calls are TRBV14 and TRBJ1-2, with 8 bases matching TRBD1. CDR1 SGHDN and CDR2 FVKESK come from the germline V gene. The CDR3 has 16 amino acids. The DNA of the CDR3 is TGTGCCAGCAGCCAAGATCTACCAGGGGGCGGAGGTGGCTACACTTTC. Encoded protein: CASSQDLPGGGGGYTF.

This clone has just one count. The rearrangement joins TRBV19 to TRBJ2-1; 7 nucleotides match TRBD2. The CDR3 has 14 amino acids. V shed 3 bases and J 2 bases; nucleotides not matched to a gene: 1. Germline V gene sequence: CDR1 LNHDA, CDR2 SQIVND (reference sequence). The CDR3 reads CASSMGGTYNEQFF. The CDR3 DNA reads as TGTGCCAGTAGTATGGGGGGGACCTACAATGAGCAGTTCTTC.

This clone was observed a few times. The gene calls are TRBV18 and TRBJ1-1; D is ambiguous. Germline-derived CDR1 and CDR2 are KGHSH and LQKENI. The CDR3 has 12 amino acids. Deletions cut 6 bases from V and 6 bases from J, with 11 bases between. In DNA form, the CDR3 reads TGTGCCAGCTCGATATCCGAGGCTGAAGCTTTCTTT. It yields the protein CASSISEAEAFF.

This clone has a handful of counts. V and J are TRBV5-1 and TRBJ2-7; the D gene is possibly TRBD1 (5 bases). Trimming took off 4 bases at V and 0 bases at J, with 8 bases between the two ends. This CDR3 has 13 amino acids. Germline V CDR1 and CDR2: SGHRS, YFSETQ. In DNA, the CDR3 is TGCGCCAGCAGCACAGGAAGCTCCTACGAGCAGTACTTC. It translates to CASSTGSSYEQYF.

The V and J genes are TRBV7-2 and TRBJ1-3; unclear D gene. The germline CDR1 and CDR2 sequences are SGHTA and FQGNSA. Trimming took off 1 base at V and 4 bases at J, with 14 bases between the two ends. The CDR3 length is 16 residues. CDR3 amino acids: CASSLVDAGSGNTIYF. The CDR3 nucleotides are TGTGCCAGCAGCTTAGTGGATGCGGGGTCAGGAAACACCATATATTTT.

This chain uses TRBV7-2 with TRBJ2-1; D is unresolved. In germline, CDR1 is SGHTA, CDR2 FQGNSA. This CDR3 has 14 residues. The germline V and J ends were trimmed by 5 bases and 4 bases, with 12 bases remaining between them. CDR3 in amino acids: CASSPFARYNEQFF. The CDR3 DNA reads as TGTGCCAGCAGCCCATTTGCTAGGTACAATGAGCAGTTCTTC.

The gene calls are TRBV7-8 and TRBJ2-3, with TRBD2 matching 8 bases. Germline V gives CDR1 SGHVS, CDR2 FQNEAQ. Trimming at V came to 5 bases and at J to 1 base, leaving 8 bases not matched to a gene. The CDR3 covers 16 residues. CDR3 DNA sequence: TGTGCCAGCAGCCTTTCCGAGCGGGGGCGCACAGATACGCAGTATTTT. It is translated as CASSLSERGRTDTQYF.

The rearrangement uses TRBV27 and TRBJ2-7, with D perhaps matching TRBD1 (6 bases). The CDR3 is 15 residues long. Germline CDR1 MNHEY, CDR2 SMNVEV (reference sequence). The V gene lost 5 bases and the J gene lost 3 bases, with 17 bases spanning the gap. This CDR3 is CASSSEDRSNYEQYF. The CDR3 region has the DNA TGTGCCAGCAGTAGTGAGGACAGATCCAACTACGAGCAGTACTTC.

This sequence joins TRBV15 and TRBJ1-1, with TRBD1 matching over 7 bases. The V gene end was trimmed by 5 bases and the J gene end by 0 bases; junction bases not matched to a gene: 3. Germline-derived CDR1 and CDR2 are LNHNV and YYDKDF (reference sequence). This CDR3 has 14 residues. The CDR3 DNA reads TGTGCCACCAGCGGGACAGTCATGAACACTGAAGCTTTCTTT. Protein: CATSGTVMNTEAFF.

The gene calls are TRBV2 and TRBJ1-1; TRBD1 agrees at 7 bases. This CDR3 has 15 residues. The V gene's germline CDR1 is SNHLY and CDR2 FYNNEI. J lost 0 bases, V lost 8 bases, and 9 bases had no gene match. The CDR3 loop reads CASRRQGTVNTEAFF. The CDR3 DNA sequence: TGTGCCAGCCGCCGTCAAGGGACAGTGAACACTGAAGCTTTCTTT.

The chain employs TRBV19 and TRBJ2-1; possibly TRBD1 for D (5 bases). The CDR3 sequence is 13 residues long. Germline V gives CDR1 LNHDA, CDR2 SQIVND (reference sequence). V lost 4 bases, J lost 2 bases, and 6 bases lay in between. This CDR3 reads CASSTDTYNEQFF. Written as DNA, the CDR3 is TGTGCCAGTAGTACGGACACCTACAATGAGCAGTTCTTC.